The source of this TCR beta chain is a study of blood T cell repertoires in COVID-19. Measured with immunoSEQ multiplex PCR; TCRdb has only the in-frame clones, and not every one. The sample consists of fewer than 250,000 clones, over 75% of them appearing once. CDR3 length: 16 amino acids. Trimming removed 4 bases at V and 0 bases at J, with 13 bases between. CDR1 SGHRS and CDR2 YFSETQ come from the germline V gene. The V and J genes are TRBV5-1 and TRBJ1-4; D is uncertain. The sample comprised peripheral blood. This TCR came from a man aged 50-60 years with COVID-19, enrolled during active disease. In DNA form, the CDR3 reads TGCGCCAGCAGCCGGGTCGATGGAACAACTAATGAAAAACTGTTTTTT. Translating it yields CASSRVDGTTNEKLFF.